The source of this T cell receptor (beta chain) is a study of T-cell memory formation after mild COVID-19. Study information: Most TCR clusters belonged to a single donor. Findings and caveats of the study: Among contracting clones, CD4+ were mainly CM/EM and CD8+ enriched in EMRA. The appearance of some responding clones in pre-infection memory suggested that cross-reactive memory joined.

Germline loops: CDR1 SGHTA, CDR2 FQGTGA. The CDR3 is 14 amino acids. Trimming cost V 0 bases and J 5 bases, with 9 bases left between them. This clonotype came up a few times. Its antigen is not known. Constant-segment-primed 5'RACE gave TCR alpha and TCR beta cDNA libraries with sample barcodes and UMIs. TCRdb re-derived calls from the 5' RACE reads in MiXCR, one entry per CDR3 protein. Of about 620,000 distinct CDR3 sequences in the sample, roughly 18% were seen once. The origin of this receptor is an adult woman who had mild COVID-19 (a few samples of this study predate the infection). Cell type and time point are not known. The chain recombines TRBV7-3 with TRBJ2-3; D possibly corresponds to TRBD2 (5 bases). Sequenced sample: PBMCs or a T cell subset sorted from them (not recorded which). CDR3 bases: TGTGCCAGCAGCTTAACCGGGATGGAAGATACGCAGTATTTT. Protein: CASSLTGMEDTQYF.